Presented here are 3 T cell receptor beta chains from one specimen sequenced in a study of blood T cells in healthy people across ages. Through a sample-barcoded 5' primer and a J-beta primer mix, a second PCR was run for roughly 6 to 11 cycles. TCRdb reprocessed the 5' RACE reads with MiXCR, giving one entry per CDR3 protein. The sample has 1.5 million to 2 million distinct CDR3 sequences, 39% seen once; the top ten hold about 23%. Sequencing input: blood. All receptors derive from a human donor in good health.

The table lists this clonotype with a count of one. The J gene is TRBJ2-5, the V gene TRBV12-3 or TRBV12-4; tentatively, D is TRBD1 or TRBD2 (6 bases each). This CDR3 region has 17 residues. Trimming stripped 6 bases from V and 11 bases from J, with 31 bases between. The chain's CDR3 is CASSPRGLGGGVSEQYF. For the CDR3, the DNA is TGTGCCAGCAGCCCACGGGGGCTCGGGGGAGGCGTGTCAGAGCAGTACTTC.

The V and J genes are TRBV7-2 and TRBJ2-5, with D unresolved. V gave up 2 bases and J gave up 5 bases, with 15 bases separating them. CDR3 length: 15 residues. Germline V lookup: CDR1 SGHTA, CDR2 FQGNSA. The CDR3 is CASSLLAFGRETQYF. CDR3 nucleotides: TGTGCCAGCAGCTTACTGGCCTTCGGGCGGGAGACCCAGTACTTC.

This clonotype was picked up a small number of times. V gene TRBV6-2 or TRBV6-3 combines with J gene TRBJ2-1; 10 nucleotides agree with TRBD2. V lost 8 bases to trimming and J lost 7 bases; unmatched junction nucleotides: 17. Germline CDR1 reads MNHEY; CDR2 reads SVGEGT. The length of the CDR3 is 17 residues. The CDR3, as DNA: TGTGCCAGCCGTGTTCCGTCGAGCGGGGGGGTACGAAATGAGCAGTTCTTC. Residues: CASRVPSSGGVRNEQFF.